This TCR beta chain was captured in a study of identical twins' blood T cells. Three pairs of healthy female monozygous twins were the donors. A single record per CDR3 protein comes from TCRdb applying MiXCR to the 5' RACE reads. The table has a few hundred thousand distinct CDR3 sequences, roughly 30% seen once. Study findings and constraints: Shared environment remains a possible cause of twin similarity. Each donor's most abundant TCRbeta clonotypes shared more CDR3 sequences with her twin than unrelated donors.

This clonotype turned up a few times. Its target is unknown. CDR3 length: 14 amino acids. Germline-derived CDR1 and CDR2 are SGHDT and YYEEEE. V lost 7 bases and J 4 bases, leaving 14 bases between the germline ends. This clonotype originated in a woman aged 18 to 55 in good health. The chain carries TRBV5-6 and TRBJ2-2; D tentatively fits TRBD1 or TRBD2 (5 bases each). The sample taken for sequencing was PBMCs. The CDR3 coding sequence is TGTGCCAGCGCTCCGGGGCCTATCACCGGGGAGCTGTTTTTT. It translates to CASAPGPITGELFF.